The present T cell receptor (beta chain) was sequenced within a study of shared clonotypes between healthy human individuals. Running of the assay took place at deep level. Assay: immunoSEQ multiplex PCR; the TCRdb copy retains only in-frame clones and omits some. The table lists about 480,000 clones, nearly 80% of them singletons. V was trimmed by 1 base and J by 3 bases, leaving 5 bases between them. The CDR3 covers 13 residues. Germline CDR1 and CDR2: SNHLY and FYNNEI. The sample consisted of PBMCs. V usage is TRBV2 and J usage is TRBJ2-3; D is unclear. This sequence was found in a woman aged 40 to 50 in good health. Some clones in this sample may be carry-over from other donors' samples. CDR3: CASSEGSTDTQYF. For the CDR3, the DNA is TGTGCCAGCAGTGAAGGGTCGACAGATACGCAGTATTTT.